These T cell receptor beta chains were read from a single sample in a study of neoadjuvant anti-PD-1 for oral cavity cancer. Sequencing used immunoSEQ multiplex PCR; TCRdb keeps in-frame clones, though not all of them. The table lists about 16,000 clones, around 72% of them singletons, with 2.6% in the top ten. Sequencing used PBMCs, obtained before nivolumab (anti-PD-1) treatment. These TCRs come from a person between 40 and 79 years old with oral cavity squamous cell carcinoma. The CDR3 runs from the conserved cysteine through the conserved F or W. Each record gives: V gene, D gene, clone size, J gene, CDR3 protein, CDR3 DNA. A D gene is named only where the DNA matches it firmly. Size is stated for part of the rows, as once, few or many counts, or as a class when the clone is expanded.

TRBV27	NA	NA	TRBJ1-2	CASRISSGFGGYTF	TGTGCCAGCAGGATTTCAAGCGGGTTTGGGGGCTACACCTTC
TRBV6-1	TRBD1	NA	TRBJ1-1	CASRMGQGLGEAFF	TGTGCCAGCAGGATGGGACAGGGGTTAGGTGAAGCTTTCTTT
TRBV6-1	NA	NA	TRBJ1-2	CASSPAGSYGYTF	TGTGCCAGCAGTCCTGCAGGGAGCTATGGCTACACCTTC
TRBV5-7	TRBD1	once	TRBJ2-3	CASSLGQGADTQYF	TGTGCCAGCAGCCTGGGACAGGGAGCAGATACGCAGTATTTT
TRBV7-9	NA	NA	TRBJ1-1	CASSLGVTEAFF	TGTGCCAGCAGCTTAGGGGTCACTGAAGCTTTCTTT
TRBV19	TRBD2	NA	TRBJ2-1	CASSSVAGSYNEQFF	TGTGCCAGTAGTAGCGTAGCGGGCTCCTACAATGAGCAGTTCTTC
TRBV5-5	NA	NA	TRBJ2-7	CASSSSGTFLYEQYF	TGTGCCAGCAGCTCCTCCGGGACATTTCTCTACGAGCAGTACTTC
TRBV6-5	NA	NA	TRBJ2-3	CASSYGGAYGTDTQYF	TGTGCCAGCAGTTATGGGGGGGCGTATGGCACAGATACGCAGTATTTT
TRBV6-5	TRBD1	once	TRBJ2-3	CASRGQGTDTQYF	TGTGCCAGCAGGGGACAGGGCACAGATACGCAGTATTTT
TRBV9	NA	NA	TRBJ2-5	CASSPRGHRGETQYF	TGTGCCAGCAGCCCCCGGGGGCATCGGGGAGAGACCCAGTACTTC
TRBV7-8	NA	NA	TRBJ1-5	CASSFRAGGGDQPQHF	TGTGCCAGCAGCTTTCGCGCCGGGGGAGGGGATCAGCCCCAGCATTTT
TRBV2	TRBD2	NA	TRBJ2-1	CARRGLAGKSYNEQFF	TGTGCCCGGAGGGGTCTAGCGGGCAAATCCTACAATGAGCAGTTCTTC
TRBV19	TRBD2	NA	TRBJ2-7	CASSMGGTTEQYF	TGTGCCAGTAGTATGGGCGGGACTACCGAGCAGTACTTC
TRBV6-1	NA	NA	TRBJ2-7	CASSSTRTYEQYF	TGTGCCAGCAGTTCGACACGGACCTACGAGCAGTACTTC
TRBV7-6	NA	few	TRBJ1-1	CASSYRSNTEAFF	TGTGCCAGCAGCTATCGATCGAACACTGAAGCTTTCTTT
TRBV4-1	TRBD1	few	TRBJ1-5	CASSQRQGGSNQPQHF	TGCGCCAGCAGCCAACGACAGGGAGGCAGCAATCAGCCCCAGCATTTT
TRBV7-2	TRBD1	NA	TRBJ1-2	CASRRDRRYYGYTF	TGTGCCAGCAGGAGGGACAGGAGATACTATGGCTACACCTTC
TRBV30	NA	NA	TRBJ2-2	CAWSPLGANTGELFF	TGTGCCTGGAGTCCCTTAGGGGCGAACACCGGGGAGCTGTTTTTT
TRBV15	NA	NA	TRBJ2-7	CATSRDSWGHRFDEQYF	TGTGCCACCAGCAGAGATTCGTGGGGACACCGGTTCGACGAGCAGTACTTC
TRBV5-4	TRBD1	NA	TRBJ2-1	CASSLVDRGVGNEQFF	TGTGCCAGCAGCTTGGTGGACAGGGGAGTGGGAAATGAGCAGTTCTTC
TRBV18	NA	NA	TRBJ2-7	CASSPPSQAAYEQYF	TGTGCCAGCTCACCACCGTCCCAGGCAGCCTACGAGCAGTACTTC
TRBV27	TRBD2	once	TRBJ2-5	CASGPQASGGRTQYF	TGTGCCAGCGGGCCTCAGGCTAGCGGGGGGCGGACCCAGTACTTC
TRBV28	NA	NA	TRBJ1-3	CASSSSRNHLGNTIYF	TGTGCCAGCAGCTCCAGCCGGAACCACCTGGGAAACACCATATATTTT
TRBV7-9	TRBD1	NA	TRBJ2-7	CASSLAVGDRGSYEQYF	TGTGCCAGCAGCTTAGCTGTTGGGGACAGGGGGTCGTACGAGCAGTACTTC
TRBV10-3	TRBD1	NA	TRBJ1-1	CAISESGQSRDNTEAFF	TGTGCCATCAGTGAGTCGGGACAGAGCAGAGACAACACTGAAGCTTTCTTT
TRBV2	NA	NA	TRBJ1-1	CASSEAFSWAREGDTEAFF	TGTGCCAGCAGTGAAGCGTTCTCCTGGGCTCGTGAAGGGGACACTGAAGCTTTCTTT
TRBV2	TRBD1	once	TRBJ1-5	CASSEMAQGNQPQHF	TGTGCCAGCAGTGAAATGGCACAGGGGAATCAGCCCCAGCATTTT
TRBV29-1	NA	NA	TRBJ1-2	CSVEAGTYGYTF	TGCAGCGTTGAGGCAGGAACGTATGGCTACACCTTC
TRBV29-1	NA	NA	TRBJ2-3	CSVDEGVFTDTQYF	TGCAGCGTTGATGAAGGGGTCTTCACAGATACGCAGTATTTT
TRBV5-6	NA	NA	TRBJ1-5	CASSLFGFSNQPQHF	TGTGCCAGCAGCTTGTTTGGCTTTAGCAATCAGCCCCAGCATTTT
TRBV19	NA	once	TRBJ2-1	CASRRQGTYNEQFF	TGTGCCAGTAGAAGGCAGGGAACCTACAATGAGCAGTTCTTC
TRBV9	NA	NA	TRBJ2-2	CASNNGIPTGELFF	TGTGCCAGCAATAACGGGATCCCCACCGGGGAGCTGTTTTTT
TRBV27	NA	NA	TRBJ1-1	CASSLGSTNTEAFF	TGTGCCAGCAGTTTAGGGTCTACGAACACTGAAGCTTTCTTT
TRBV11-2	NA	NA	TRBJ2-1	CASSLGWRGRYNEQFF	TGTGCCAGCAGCTTAGGATGGCGGGGCCGGTACAATGAGCAGTTCTTC
TRBV6-5	NA	NA	TRBJ1-6	CASSYYAPGRSPLHF	TGTGCCAGCAGTTATTATGCGCCGGGGCGATCACCCCTCCACTTT
TRBV6-5	NA	NA	TRBJ2-3	CASSPTGEGDTQYF	TGTGCCAGCAGTCCGACAGGGGAGGGGGATACGCAGTATTTT
TRBV6-6	NA	NA	TRBJ2-1	CASSYGGAPRGNEQFF	TGTGCCAGCAGTTACGGGGGGGCCCCAAGGGGGAATGAGCAGTTCTTC
TRBV19	TRBD2	NA	TRBJ2-3	CASSREVGTDTQYF	TGTGCCAGTAGTCGGGAGGTGGGCACAGATACGCAGTATTTT
TRBV2	TRBD2	NA	TRBJ2-1	CASLSDLAAGDEQFF	TGTGCCAGCCTATCGGACCTCGCCGCGGGGGATGAGCAGTTCTTC
TRBV6-5	TRBD1	NA	TRBJ1-2	CARLNRGLYGYTF	TGTGCCAGGCTCAACAGGGGACTCTATGGCTACACCTTC
TRBV11-2	TRBD2	NA	TRBJ2-7	CASTALAGVHQYEQYF	TGTGCCAGCACCGCTCTAGCGGGGGTGCACCAATACGAGCAGTACTTC
TRBV5-1	TRBD1	NA	TRBJ1-4	CASSYWTGFAEKLFF	TGCGCCAGCAGCTACTGGACAGGGTTCGCAGAAAAACTGTTTTTT
TRBV5-4	NA	few	TRBJ1-1	CASSLDQGPGVTEAFF	TGTGCCAGCAGCTTGGACCAGGGCCCAGGCGTCACTGAAGCTTTCTTT
TRBV9	NA	NA	TRBJ1-6	CASSAQSGQGSPLHF	TGTGCCAGCAGCGCCCAGTCGGGGCAGGGATCACCCCTCCACTTT
TRBV10-1	NA	NA	TRBJ2-2	CASSGPGGELFF	TGCGCCAGCAGCGGACCTGGCGGGGAGCTGTTTTTT
TRBV23-1	TRBD1	NA	TRBJ2-7	CASSLKGDRNYEQYF	TGCGCCAGCAGCCTAAAAGGGGACAGAAACTACGAGCAGTACTTC
TRBV6-5	NA	once	TRBJ1-5	CASSLSRDQPQHF	TGTGCCAGCAGTTTGTCGAGGGATCAGCCCCAGCATTTT
TRBV7-8	TRBD1	NA	TRBJ2-5	CASSSDRAQGTQYF	TGTGCCAGCAGTTCCGACAGGGCCCAAGGGACCCAGTACTTC
TRBV29-1	TRBD2	NA	TRBJ2-7	CSVLAGEYEQYF	TGCAGCGTGCTGGCGGGAGAGTACGAGCAGTACTTC
TRBV7-3	TRBD2	NA	TRBJ2-1	CASSSTSGSVYEQFF	TGTGCCAGCAGCTCGACTAGCGGGAGTGTGTATGAGCAGTTCTTC
TRBV6-5	TRBD1	NA	TRBJ1-2	CASGSGTGNGYTF	TGTGCCAGCGGGTCTGGGACAGGGAATGGCTACACCTTC
TRBV6-4	NA	NA	TRBJ2-2	CASSAGASGELFF	TGTGCCAGCAGTGCAGGGGCAAGCGGGGAGCTGTTTTTT
TRBV9	NA	NA	TRBJ1-5	CASSPGTGLSNQPQHF	TGTGCCAGCAGCCCAGGCACGGGGCTTAGCAATCAGCCCCAGCATTTT
TRBV27	NA	NA	TRBJ1-2	CASSANTQVVYGYTF	TGTGCCAGCAGTGCAAATACTCAGGTGGTCTATGGCTACACCTTC
TRBV9	NA	NA	TRBJ1-5	CASSATGRGQPQHF	TGTGCCAGCAGCGCCACAGGGCGTGGACAGCCCCAGCATTTT
TRBV30	NA	NA	TRBJ1-2	CAWRPLGLAGGYTF	TGTGCCTGGAGACCCCTTGGTCTAGCGGGTGGCTACACCTTC
TRBV19	TRBD1	few	TRBJ1-1	CASSTGQGRRDTEAFF	TGTGCCAGTAGTACGGGACAGGGGAGGCGAGACACTGAAGCTTTCTTT
TRBV5-1	TRBD1	NA	TRBJ1-5	CASRQGARDNQPQHF	TGCGCCAGCAGGCAGGGGGCGAGAGATAATCAGCCCCAGCATTTT
TRBV19	NA	NA	TRBJ1-1	CAVGPGTEAFF	TGTGCCGTTGGTCCGGGCACTGAAGCTTTCTTT